The 12 T cell receptor beta chains in this list originate from one sample, sequenced in a study of cytomegalovirus exposure and HLA in healthy donors. The PCR made use of 60 Vbeta and 13 Jbeta primers. Sequenced by immunoSEQ multiplex PCR; TCRdb stores in-frame clones only, minus some. Of around 180,000 clones in the sample, around 83% were seen once. Sequencing was carried out using PBMCs. These receptors originate from a girl between 2 and 10 years old in good health and CMV-seropositive.

The rearrangement uses TRBV2 and TRBJ1-2, with D perhaps matching TRBD1 (6 bases). The CDR3 has 12 amino acids. Germline CDR1 and CDR2: SNHLY and FYNNEI. The germline V and J ends were trimmed by 8 bases and 7 bases, with 14 bases remaining between them. CDR3: CASATQGCGYTF. The DNA for the CDR3 is TGTGCCAGCGCCACACAGGGTTGTGGCTACACCTTC.

The chain combines TRBV6-5 with TRBJ2-2; D unresolved. Germline V CDR1 and CDR2: MNHEY, SVGAGI. V was cut by 1 base and J by 7 bases, with 16 bases left in between. The length of the CDR3 is 16 residues. CDR3 protein: CASSYFEFTKIGELFF. Written as DNA, the CDR3 is TGTGCCAGCAGTTACTTTGAGTTCACGAAGATCGGGGAGCTGTTTTTT.

The gene calls are TRBV12-5 and TRBJ2-1; 11 bases match TRBD2. Germline V gene lookup returns CDR1 LGHNT and CDR2 FRNRAP. With 2 bases clipped from V and 6 bases from J, the junction kept 12 bases outside the gene matches. CDR3 length: 18 residues. CDR3 amino acids: CASGLRTSGLGLGNEQFF. The CDR3 DNA is TGTGCTAGTGGTTTGAGGACTAGCGGGTTGGGTTTGGGCAATGAGCAGTTCTTC.

This clone was counted between two and nine times. J is TRBJ1-1 and V is TRBV29-1; 8 nucleotides agree with TRBD1. V was clipped by 4 bases and J by 5 bases; unmatched bases: 12. Germline V lookup: CDR1 SQVTM, CDR2 ANQGSEA. The CDR3 is 15 residues long. In DNA, the CDR3 is TGCAGCGTTGCCCGCGCCAGAACAGGGGGAACTGAAGCTTTCTTT. Translating gives CSVARARTGGTEAFF.

The chain couples TRBV7-7 to TRBJ2-1; 13 bases are a match to TRBD2. Losses at the gene ends were 3 bases for V and 9 bases for J; bases not matched to a gene: 11. The CDR3 covers 17 residues. CDR1 and CDR2 (germline): SSHAT, FNYEAQ (reference sequence). The CDR3 DNA reads TGTGCCAGCAGCTTCGGACTAGCGGGGGAGGGTCAGGGTGAGCAGTTCTTC. This encodes CASSFGLAGEGQGEQFF.

The rearrangement links TRBV4-1 to TRBJ1-5; D gene uncertain. Germline values: CDR1 MGHRA, CDR2 YSYEKL. Between the trimmed V and J ends, which lost 4 bases and 1 base, there was a span of 11 bases. The CDR3 is 15 residues long. Written as DNA, the CDR3 is TGCGCCAGCAGCCGGCATTTATGGAGCAATCAGCCCCAGCATTTT. Its translation: CASSRHLWSNQPQHF.

This sequence joins TRBV27 and TRBJ2-7, with 8 bases identical to TRBD2. The CDR3 length is 13 residues. The V and J ends lost 8 bases and 0 bases, in that order; junction bases with no gene match: 3. Germline V lookup: CDR1 MNHEY, CDR2 SMNVEV (reference sequence). CDR3 protein: CASGTSGSYEQYF. CDR3 nucleotide sequence: TGTGCCAGCGGAACTAGCGGCTCCTACGAGCAGTACTTC.

The rearrangement links TRBV25-1 to TRBJ2-1; 8 bases align to TRBD2. The junction had 8 bases not matched to a gene; V was cut back by 3 bases and J by 7 bases. CDR3 length: 15 amino acids. The germline V gene encodes CDR1 MGHDK and CDR2 SYGVNS. The CDR3 loop is CASSDSGGPVNEQFF. As DNA, the CDR3 is TGTGCCAGCAGTGACTCGGGAGGGCCTGTAAATGAGCAGTTCTTC.

This chain links TRBV7-3 with TRBJ2-1, with TRBD2 identical over 11 bases. CDR1 and CDR2 (germline): SGHTA, FQGTGA. CDR3 length equals 15 residues. The J segment lost 12 bases and the V segment lost 5 bases, leaving 12 bases of the junction unmatched. In DNA form, the CDR3 reads TGTGCCAGCAGCGAACAGGGGCTAGCGGGAGGTGGGCAGTTCTTC. This encodes CASSEQGLAGGGQFF.

The rearrangement joins TRBV2 to TRBJ2-1, with 8 bases aligning to TRBD2. V trimming: 4 bases; J trimming: 0 bases; junction bases outside the gene matches: 14. The length of the CDR3 is 19 residues. Per the germline V gene, CDR1 is SNHLY and CDR2 is FYNNEI. The CDR3: CASSGVGLAGGSSYNEQFF. The CDR3 DNA reads as TGTGCCAGCAGTGGAGTGGGCCTAGCGGGTGGAAGCTCCTACAATGAGCAGTTCTTC.

V is TRBV2 and J is TRBJ1-5; TRBD1 aligns across 7 bases. CDR1 is SNHLY, CDR2 FYNNEI, per germline. With 6 bases clipped from V and 0 bases from J, the junction kept 11 bases outside the gene matches. CDR3 size: 17 residues. The CDR3 DNA is TGTGCCAGCAGGAAGACCCGGGACAGATATAGCAATCAGCCCCAGCATTTT. This sequence encodes CASRKTRDRYSNQPQHF. Drawing the rest from reference TRBV2 and TRBJ1-5, the complete variable domain is EPEVTQTPSHQVTQMGQEVILRCVPISNHLYFYWYRQILGQKVEFLVSFYNNEISEKSEIFDDQFSVERPDGSNFTLKIRSTKLEDSAMYFCASRKTRDRYSNQPQHFGDGTRLSIL.

The genes are TRBV5-1 and TRBJ2-7; a possible D gene is TRBD2 (5 bases). Trimming pared 4 bases from V and 0 bases from J, leaving 20 bases between. The CDR3 is made up of 17 amino acids. Germline lookup yields CDR1 SGHRS and CDR2 YFSETQ. CDR3 nucleotides: TGCGCCAGCAGCCGGCCGGAGGACGATACTCTCTCCTACGAGCAGTACTTC. This translates into CASSRPEDDTLSYEQYF.